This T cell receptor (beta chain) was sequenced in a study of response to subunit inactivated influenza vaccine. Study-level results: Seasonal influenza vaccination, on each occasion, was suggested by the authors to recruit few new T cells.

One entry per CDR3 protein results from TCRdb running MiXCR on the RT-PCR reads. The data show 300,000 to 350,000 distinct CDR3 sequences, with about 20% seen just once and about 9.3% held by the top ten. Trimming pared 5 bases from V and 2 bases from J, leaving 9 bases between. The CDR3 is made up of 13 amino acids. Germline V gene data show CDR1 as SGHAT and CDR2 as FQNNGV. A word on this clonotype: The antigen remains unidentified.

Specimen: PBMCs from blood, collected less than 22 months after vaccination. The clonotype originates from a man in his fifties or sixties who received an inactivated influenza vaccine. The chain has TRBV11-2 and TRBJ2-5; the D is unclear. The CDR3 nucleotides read TGTGCCAGCAGCCCCGGCCCTCAAGAGACCCAGTACTTC. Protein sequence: CASSPGPQETQYF.